This T cell receptor (beta chain) was observed in a study of a mutant IDH1 vaccine in newly diagnosed glioma. This clone was seen a handful of times. Its antigen is as yet unknown. Documented time point: week 47, end of study. Doses comprised 300 ug of mutant IDH1 20-mer peptide each, plus topical imiquimod. Eight vaccinations were given in weeks 1, 3, 5, 7, 11, 15, 19 and 23. CDR3 length: 13 residues. Deletions cut 3 bases from V and 4 bases from J, with 7 bases between. Germline CDR1 SEHNR, CDR2 FQNEAQ (reference sequence). TCRdb's copy holds only in-frame clones and misses some; the assay was immunoSEQ multiplex PCR. Of about 85,000 clones in the sample, roughly 90% are singletons; the top ten hold approximately 0.8%.

This chain connects TRBV7-9 to TRBJ2-1; D is perhaps TRBD1 or TRBD2 (5 bases each). The TCR originated in a woman in her forties or fifties with glioma. This specimen consisted of PBMCs, obtained from a glioma patient whose treatment included an IDH1 peptide vaccine. The CDR3 DNA reads as TGTGCCAGCAGCTTTTGGGGGTACAATGAGCAGTTCTTC. This codes for CASSFWGYNEQFF.